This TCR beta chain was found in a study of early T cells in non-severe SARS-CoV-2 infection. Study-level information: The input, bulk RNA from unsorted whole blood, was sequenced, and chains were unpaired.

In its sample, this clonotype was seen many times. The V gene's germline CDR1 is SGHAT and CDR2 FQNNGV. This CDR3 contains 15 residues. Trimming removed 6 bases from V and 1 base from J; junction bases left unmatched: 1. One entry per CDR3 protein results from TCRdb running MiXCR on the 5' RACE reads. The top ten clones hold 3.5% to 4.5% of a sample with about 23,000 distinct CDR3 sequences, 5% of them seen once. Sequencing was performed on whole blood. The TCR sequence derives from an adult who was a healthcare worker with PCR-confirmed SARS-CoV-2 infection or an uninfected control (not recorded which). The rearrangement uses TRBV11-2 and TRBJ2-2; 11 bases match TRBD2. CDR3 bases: TGTGCCAGCAGACTAGCGGGGGTGAACACCGGGGAGCTGTTTTTT. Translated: CASRLAGVNTGELFF.